This TCR beta chain was identified during a study of glioma-infiltrating T cells after dendritic cell vaccination. Study-level results: Longer survival after dendritic cell vaccination followed higher pretreatment TIL content.

As to this clone: Antigen: not known.

Libraries were prepared by immunoSEQ multiplex PCR; TCRdb keeps only in-frame clonotypes and omits some of them. This repertoire shows almost 90,000 clones, roughly 80% found once; its top ten account for less than 8%. Sample time point: after dendritic cell vaccination, including at tumor progression/relapse. Only patients with spare fresh-frozen tumor and over two years of follow-up were included. All glioblastoma patients lacked an isocitrate dehydrogenase mutation. CDR1 SGDLS and CDR2 YYNGEE come from the germline V gene. The CDR3 spans 16 residues. V dropped 0 bases and J dropped 3 bases, with 12 bases sitting between them.

The V call is TRBV9, the J call TRBJ2-2; D may be TRBD1 (5 bases). The clonotype originates from a human donor with glioblastoma. The material sequenced was blood, taken after dendritic cell vaccination. The CDR3 nucleotides read TGTGCCAGCAGCGTAGAGGCAGGGTTTTACACCGGGGAGCTGTTTTTT. It translates to CASSVEAGFYTGELFF.